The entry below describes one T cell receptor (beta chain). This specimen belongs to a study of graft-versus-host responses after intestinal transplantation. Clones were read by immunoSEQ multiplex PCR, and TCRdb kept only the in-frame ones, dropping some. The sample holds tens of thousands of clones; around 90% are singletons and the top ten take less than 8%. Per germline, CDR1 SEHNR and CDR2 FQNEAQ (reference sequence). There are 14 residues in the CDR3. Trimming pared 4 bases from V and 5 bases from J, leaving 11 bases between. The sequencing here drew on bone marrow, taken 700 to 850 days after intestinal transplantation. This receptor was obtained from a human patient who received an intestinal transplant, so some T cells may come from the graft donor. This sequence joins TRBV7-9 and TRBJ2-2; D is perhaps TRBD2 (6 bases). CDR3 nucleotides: TGTGCCAGCAGCTCTGGGACTTCGACCGGGGAGCTGTTTTTT. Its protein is CASSSGTSTGELFF.